The 13 T cell receptor beta chains below come from one sample, sequenced in a study of human T cells and chemical hapten exposure. TCRdb itself ran the RACE reads through MiXCR, one entry per CDR3 protein. The table records some 42,000 distinct CDR3 sequences, approximately 9.6% of them present only once. Time point reported: patch test 2, 6 weeks after DPC sensitization. Treatment reported: therapeutic diphenylcyclopropenone sensitization with weekly scalp DPC. Unseparated into fractions, whole blood served as the source from which total RNA was extracted. Specimen: whole blood, collected in connection with sensitization to the hapten diphenylcyclopropenone (DPC). The receptor source for this set is a woman in her 30s with alopecia areata. Some clones in this sample may be carry-over from other donors' samples.

This clonotype occurred once. One junction end does not reproduce the germline sequence, and a read error may be involved. In DNA, the CDR3 is TGTGCCAGCAGGGCTTCGAACAACCTGGGAGCTATCTTT. This codes for CASRASNNLGAIF. The chain uses TRBV2 and TRBJ1-1; no firm D call. The CDR3 consists of 13 residues. Germline CDR1 SNHLY, CDR2 FYNNEI.

In its sample, this clonotype was seen many times. The chain couples TRBV25-1 to TRBJ2-7; TRBD1 aligns across 7 bases. Germline lookup yields CDR1 MGHDK and CDR2 SYGVNS. The ends lost 4 bases at V and 3 bases at J; junction bases unmatched: 6. There are 14 residues in the CDR3. The CDR3 DNA reads TGTGCCAGCAGTGGACGGGACAGAAACTACGAGCAGTACTTC. It is translated as CASSGRDRNYEQYF.

The rearrangement uses TRBV10-3 and TRBJ2-3; tentative D call: TRBD2 (6 bases). The germline V and J ends were trimmed by 4 bases and 0 bases, with 14 bases remaining between them. Germline V CDR1 and CDR2: ENHRY, SYGVKD. CDR3 length: 16 residues. The CDR3 loop is CAISGGTPSSTDTQYF. CDR3 coding DNA: TGTGCCATCAGTGGCGGGACCCCCTCTAGCACAGATACGCAGTATTTT.

A note on this clonotype: This may be a read error, as it is one base from a much larger clone. This chain uses TRBV10-3 with TRBJ2-3; no firm D call. Trimming stripped 4 bases from V and 4 bases from J, with 9 bases between. The CDR3 has 13 residues. Germline V lookup: CDR1 ENHRY, CDR2 SYGVKD. In nucleotides, the CDR3 is TGTGCCATCAGTGGGAACGACGCAGATACGCAGTATTTT. This sequence encodes CAISGNDADTQYF.

This clonotype was found many times. The chain's CDR3 is CASSRRTVSYEQYF. The CDR3 nucleotides read TGTGCCAGCAGCCGACGGACAGTCTCCTACGAGCAGTACTTC. The rearrangement links TRBV3-2 to TRBJ2-7; the D call in the table, TRBD1, was not verified against the DNA. TRBV3-2 is flagged as a pseudogene. This CDR3 is built from 14 residues.

This sequence joins TRBV7-9 and TRBJ2-4; 13 bases match TRBD2. Germline V gives CDR1 SEHNR, CDR2 FQNEAQ (reference sequence). The length of the CDR3 is 17 residues. The ends lost 4 bases at V and 3 bases at J; junction bases unmatched: 6. This CDR3 is CASSSQGLAGSKNIQYF. The CDR3 DNA reads TGTGCCAGCAGCTCGCAGGGACTAGCGGGGAGCAAAAACATTCAGTACTTC.

This clonotype turned up a few times. The chain couples TRBV28 to TRBJ1-2, with D hard to call. The germline V gene has CDR1 MDHEN and CDR2 SYDVKM. With 9 bases removed from V and 4 bases from J, the gap between germline ends came to 9 bases. The CDR3 contains 11 residues. CDR3 protein: CASDNGYGYTF. The DNA for the CDR3 is TGTGCCAGTGATAATGGCTATGGCTACACCTTC.

V gene TRBV29-1 combines with J gene TRBJ1-1; D not resolved. CDR3 length: 12 residues. CDR1 is SQVTM and CDR2 is ANQGSEA in the germline V gene. CDR3 bases: TGCAGTGGCGGGTGGGTAAACACTGAAGCTTTCTTT. It codes for CSGGWVNTEAFF.

This sequence joins TRBV3-1 and TRBJ2-2; TRBD2 aligns across 8 bases. This CDR3 comprises 15 residues. The trim removed 4 bases at V and 6 bases at J, leaving 7 bases unmatched. Germline CDR1 and CDR2: LGHDT and YNNKEL (reference sequence). As DNA, the CDR3 is TGTGCCAGCAGCCTTCCCCGGGGGGGTCCCGGGGAGCTGTTTTTT. Translation gives CASSLPRGGPGELFF.

The chain joins TRBV7-9 to TRBJ2-3; TRBD2 is a possible D gene (6 bases). Trimming stripped 2 bases from V and 6 bases from J, with 21 bases between. The germline V gene encodes CDR1 SEHNR and CDR2 FQNEAQ (reference sequence). The CDR3 contains 17 residues. CDR3 in DNA: TGTGCCAGCAGCTTACCCCAGGGACTCGGGGACGCGGATACGCAGTATTTT. Its protein is CASSLPQGLGDADTQYF.

This clonotype is medium-sized within its sample. The V and J genes are TRBV29-1 and TRBJ2-1, with 9 bases lining up with TRBD2. Germline CDR1 SQVTM, CDR2 ANQGSEA. This CDR3 region has 17 residues. Trimming removed 6 bases from V and 1 base from J; junction bases left unmatched: 13. The DNA for the CDR3 is TGCAGCGTCCTCTTTAGCGGGGGAATGAGGTCCTACAATGAGCAGTTCTTC. Translating it yields CSVLFSGGMRSYNEQFF.

In this sample, this clonotype turned up a few times. J is TRBJ1-2 and V is TRBV11-2, with D maybe TRBD1 (6 bases). CDR3 length equals 16 residues. Per germline, CDR1 SGHAT and CDR2 FQNNGV. The V end lost 2 bases, the J end lost 6 bases, and 19 bases lay between the germline ends. The CDR3 sequence is CASSLFGVGDTDGYTF. Here the CDR3 DNA reads TGTGCCAGCAGCTTATTTGGCGTGGGGGACACGGATGGCTACACCTTC.

This clonotype occurred a few times. The chain joins TRBV9 to TRBJ1-3; tentatively, D is TRBD1 (5 bases). Germline V CDR1 and CDR2: SGDLS, YYNGEE. The V and J ends lost 4 bases and 9 bases respectively, with 17 bases between them. The CDR3 spans 14 residues. Written as DNA, the CDR3 is TGTGCCAGCAGCCCCGTTGGACGGGGCAGCACCATATATTTT. Its translation: CASSPVGRGSTIYF.